This T cell receptor beta chain was observed in a study of blood T cell repertoires in COVID-19. This table comes from immunoSEQ multiplex PCR, and its TCRdb copy is limited to in-frame clones, with some not included. Of about 140,000 clones listed, over 75% are singletons. After removal of 3 bases from V and 1 base from J, the junction contained 5 bases not matched to a gene. Germline V CDR1 and CDR2: LGHDT, YNNKEL (reference sequence). The CDR3 sequence is 15 residues long. V usage is TRBV3-1 (or the pseudogene TRBV3-2) and J usage is TRBJ2-5; 7 bases are shared with TRBD2. This TCR was recovered from a man in his sixties or seventies with acute or convalescent COVID-19. Sequencing was performed on peripheral blood. CDR3 coding DNA: TGTGCCAGCAGCCACGTCCCGGGGGGCCAAGAGACCCAGTACTTC. Protein sequence: CASSHVPGGQETQYF.